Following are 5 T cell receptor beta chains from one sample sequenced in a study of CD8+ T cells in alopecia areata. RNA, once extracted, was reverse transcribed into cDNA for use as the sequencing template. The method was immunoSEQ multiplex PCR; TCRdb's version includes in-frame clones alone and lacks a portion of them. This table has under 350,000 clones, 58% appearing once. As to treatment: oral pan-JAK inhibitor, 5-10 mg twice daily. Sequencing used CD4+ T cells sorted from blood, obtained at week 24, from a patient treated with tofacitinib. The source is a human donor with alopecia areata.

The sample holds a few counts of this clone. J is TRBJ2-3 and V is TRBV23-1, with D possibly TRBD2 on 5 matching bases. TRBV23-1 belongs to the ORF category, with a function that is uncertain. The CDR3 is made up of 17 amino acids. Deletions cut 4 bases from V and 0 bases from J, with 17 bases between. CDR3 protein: CASSRVPQDLSTDTQYF. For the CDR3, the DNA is TGCGCCAGCAGTCGAGTCCCCCAGGACTTGAGCACAGATACGCAGTATTTT.

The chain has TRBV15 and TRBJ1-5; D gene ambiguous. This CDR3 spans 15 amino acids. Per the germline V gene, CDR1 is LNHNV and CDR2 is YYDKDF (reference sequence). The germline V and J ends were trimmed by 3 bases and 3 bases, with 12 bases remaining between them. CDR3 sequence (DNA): TGTGCCACCAGCAGGTGGACCCGGGCCAATCAGCCCCAGCATTTT. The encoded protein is CATSRWTRANQPQHF. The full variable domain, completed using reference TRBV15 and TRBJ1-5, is DAMVIQNPRYQVTQFGKPVTLSCSQTLNHNVMYWYQQKSSQAPKLLFHYYDKDFNNEADTPDNFQSRRPNTSFCFLDIRSPGLGDTAMYLCATSRWTRANQPQHFGDGTRLSIL.

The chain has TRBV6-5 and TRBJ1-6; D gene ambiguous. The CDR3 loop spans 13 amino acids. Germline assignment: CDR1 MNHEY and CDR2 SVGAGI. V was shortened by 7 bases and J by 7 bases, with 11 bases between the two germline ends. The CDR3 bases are TGTGCCAGCACCCGGCGTAGGAATTCACCCCTCCACTTT. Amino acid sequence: CASTRRRNSPLHF.

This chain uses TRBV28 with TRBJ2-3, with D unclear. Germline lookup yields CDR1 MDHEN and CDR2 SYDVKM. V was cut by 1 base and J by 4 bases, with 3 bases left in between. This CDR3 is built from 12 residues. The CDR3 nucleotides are TGTGCCAGCAGTTTATCATCAGATACGCAGTATTTT. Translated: CASSLSSDTQYF.

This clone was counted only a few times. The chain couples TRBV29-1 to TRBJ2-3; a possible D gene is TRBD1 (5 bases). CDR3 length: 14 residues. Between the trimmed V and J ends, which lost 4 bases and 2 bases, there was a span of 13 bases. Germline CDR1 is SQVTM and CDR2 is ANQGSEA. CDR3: CSVGQGSTTDTQYF. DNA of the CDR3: TGCAGCGTTGGGCAGGGTTCTACCACAGATACGCAGTATTTT.